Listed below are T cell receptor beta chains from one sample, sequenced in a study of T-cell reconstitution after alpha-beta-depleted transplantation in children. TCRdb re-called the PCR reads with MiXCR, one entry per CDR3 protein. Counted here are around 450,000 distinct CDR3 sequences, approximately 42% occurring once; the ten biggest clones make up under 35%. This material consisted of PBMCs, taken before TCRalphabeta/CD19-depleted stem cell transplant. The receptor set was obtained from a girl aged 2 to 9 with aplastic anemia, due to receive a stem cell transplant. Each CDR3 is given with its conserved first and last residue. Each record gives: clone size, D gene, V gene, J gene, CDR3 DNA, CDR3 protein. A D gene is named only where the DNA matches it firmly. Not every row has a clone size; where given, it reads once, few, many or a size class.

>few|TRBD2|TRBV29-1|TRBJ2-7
TGCAGCGTTGAATCCCGGGGGAGGGGCTACGAGCAGTACTTC
CSVESRGRGYEQYF
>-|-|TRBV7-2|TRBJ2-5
TGTGCCAGCAGCACAGACAGCCAAGAGACCCAGTACTTC
CASSTDSQETQYF
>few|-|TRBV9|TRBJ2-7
TGTGCCAGCAGCGTAGGATCGGGCGGGTTGGGCTCCTACGAGCAGTACTTC
CASSVGSGGLGSYEQYF
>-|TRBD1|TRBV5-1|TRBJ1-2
TGCGCCAGCAGCTTGATCGACAGGGGGCCTAACTATGGCTACACCTTC
CASSLIDRGPNYGYTF
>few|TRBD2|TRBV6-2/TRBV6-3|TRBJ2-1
TGTGCCAGCAGTTATTCCCCTAGCGGGACCTACAATGAGCAGTTCTTC
CASSYSPSGTYNEQFF
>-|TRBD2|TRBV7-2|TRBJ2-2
TGTGCCAGCAGCTGGTCCGGGACTAGAACGAACACCGGGGAGCTGTTTTTT
CASSWSGTRTNTGELFF
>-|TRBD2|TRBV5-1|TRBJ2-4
TGCGCCAGCAGCTTGGACACTAGCGGGGGGAAGAAAAACATTCAGTACTTC
CASSLDTSGGKKNIQYF
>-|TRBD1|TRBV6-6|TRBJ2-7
TGTGCCAGCAGTGGGACAGTCTACGAGCAGTACTTC
CASSGTVYEQYF
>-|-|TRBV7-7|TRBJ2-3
TGTGCTAGCAGCTTAGTGATCCGCCCGAGAGCACAGATACGCTATTTT
CASSLVIRPRAQIRYF
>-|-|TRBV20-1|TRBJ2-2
TGCAGTGCTAGAGATGGGGGGGCTGAGCTGTTTTTT
CSARDGGAELFF
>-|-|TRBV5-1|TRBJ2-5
TGCGCCAGCAGCTTGGGTGTTGCGCTTTCGGAGACCCAGTACTTC
CASSLGVALSETQYF
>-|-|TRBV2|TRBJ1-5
TGTGCCAGCAGTGAAGGGCAGAACTACAATCAGCCCCAGCATTTT
CASSEGQNYNQPQHF
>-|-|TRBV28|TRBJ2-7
TGTGCCAGCGGACAGCTCTCCCTCGAGCAGTACTTC
CASGQLSLEQYF
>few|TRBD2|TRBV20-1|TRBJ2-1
TGCAGTGCTGGGTATAGCGGGAGTAGGTCCTACAATGAGCAGTTCTTC
CSAGYSGSRSYNEQFF
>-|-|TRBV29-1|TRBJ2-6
TGCAGCGTTGGGGGTCGGGGCAGGGGTAGCTCTGGGGCCAACGTCCTGACTTTC
CSVGGRGRGSSGANVLTF
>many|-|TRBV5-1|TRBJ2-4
TGCGCCAGCAGCGTCCAGAGCCCCAAAAACATTCAGTACTTC
CASSVQSPKNIQYF
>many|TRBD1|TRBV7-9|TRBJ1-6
TGTGCCAGCAGCCCCCGAGCCGGGACAGGGGCCAGCTCCTATAATTCACCCCTCCACTTT
CASSPRAGTGASSYNSPLHF
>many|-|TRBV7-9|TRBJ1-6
TGTGCCAGCAGCCTCGGGACGGGCTATTCACCCCTCCACTTT
CASSLGTGYSPLHF
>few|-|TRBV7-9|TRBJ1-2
TGTGCCAGCAGCCCCCGGACGGACAACTATGGCTACACCTTC
CASSPRTDNYGYTF
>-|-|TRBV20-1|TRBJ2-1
TGCAGTGCTAGACCCGAGCGGGACATCTACAATGAGCAGTTCTTC
CSARPERDIYNEQFF
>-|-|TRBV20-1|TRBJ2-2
TGCAGTGCTAGGTACTCGAACACCGGGGAGCTGTTTTTT
CSARYSNTGELFF
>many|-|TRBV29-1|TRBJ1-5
TGCAGCGTTGAAGAAGGGAATCAGCCCCAGCATTTT
CSVEEGNQPQHF
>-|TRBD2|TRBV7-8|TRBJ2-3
TGTGCCAGCAGATTACGAACGGGGGGGACAGATACGCAGTATTTT
CASRLRTGGTDTQYF
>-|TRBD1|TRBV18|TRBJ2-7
TGTGCCAGCTCACGTCAGGGGGTCTCGTACGAGCAGTACTTC
CASSRQGVSYEQYF
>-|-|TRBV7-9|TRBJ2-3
TGTGCCAGCAGCCCCCGCGTCTTGGGGGCTGGCACAGATACGCAGTATTTT
CASSPRVLGAGTDTQYF
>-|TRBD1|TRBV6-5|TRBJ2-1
TGTGCCAGTAGTTACGGGACAGACTACAATGAGCAGTTCTTC
CASSYGTDYNEQFF